Listed here is a single T cell receptor beta chain. Its antigen is not known. The source of the sample is a study of Tregs in tolerant kidney transplant recipients. Study-wide background: An approximately three-day belatacept mixed lymphocyte reaction, sometimes plus 5-day graft donor restimulation, preceded CD4+CD25+CD127- sorting. Notes on the study in general: Tregs expanded with activated donor B cells seemed most donor-specific. No direct test of biological reproducibility was done here.

The germline V gene encodes CDR1 SGHKS and CDR2 YYEKEE (reference sequence). This CDR3 is built from 18 residues. Trimming shortened V by 2 bases and J by 10 bases, and 27 bases separated the two germline ends. The assay was immunoSEQ multiplex PCR, and TCRdb's table has in-frame clones only and misses some. The sample lists just over 30,000 clones, approximately 83% occurring once. The receptor was isolated from a human donor in good health. The chain carries TRBV5-5 and TRBJ1-4; D is unresolved. Sequencing was done on a sample of Tregs from blood cultured with allogeneic cells. The CDR3 loop is CASSFIGAASVRSGKLFF. CDR3 in DNA: TGTGCCAGCAGCTTTATTGGAGCCGCCAGTGTTCGTAGTGGAAAACTGTTTTTT.